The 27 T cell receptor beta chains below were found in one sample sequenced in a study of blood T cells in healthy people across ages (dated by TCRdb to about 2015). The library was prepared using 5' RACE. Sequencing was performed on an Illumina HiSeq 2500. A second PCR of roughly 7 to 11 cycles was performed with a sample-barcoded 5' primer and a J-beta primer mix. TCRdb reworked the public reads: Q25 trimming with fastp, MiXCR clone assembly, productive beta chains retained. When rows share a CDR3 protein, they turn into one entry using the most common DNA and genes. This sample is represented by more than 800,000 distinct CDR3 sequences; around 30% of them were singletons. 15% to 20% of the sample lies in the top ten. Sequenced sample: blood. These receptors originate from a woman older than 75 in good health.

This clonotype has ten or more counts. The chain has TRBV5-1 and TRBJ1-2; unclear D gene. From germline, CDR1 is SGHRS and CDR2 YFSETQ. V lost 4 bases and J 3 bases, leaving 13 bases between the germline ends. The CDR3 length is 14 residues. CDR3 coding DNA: TGCGCCAGCAGCCGGGAGATGTCGGACTATGGCTACACCTTC. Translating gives CASSREMSDYGYTF. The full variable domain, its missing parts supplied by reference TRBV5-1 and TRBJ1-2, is KAGVTQTPRYLIKTRGQQVTLSCSPISGHRSVSWYQQTPGQGLQFLFEYFSETQRNKGNFPGRFSGRQFSNSRSEMNVSTLELGDSALYLCASSREMSDYGYTFGSGTRLTVV.

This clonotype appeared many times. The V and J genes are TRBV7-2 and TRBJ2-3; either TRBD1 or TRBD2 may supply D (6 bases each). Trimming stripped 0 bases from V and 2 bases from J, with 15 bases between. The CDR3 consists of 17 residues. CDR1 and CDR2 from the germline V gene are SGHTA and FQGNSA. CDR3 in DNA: TGTGCCAGCAGCTTAGCGGGGGGCTCCATACCCACAGATACGCAGTATTTT. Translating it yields CASSLAGGSIPTDTQYF.

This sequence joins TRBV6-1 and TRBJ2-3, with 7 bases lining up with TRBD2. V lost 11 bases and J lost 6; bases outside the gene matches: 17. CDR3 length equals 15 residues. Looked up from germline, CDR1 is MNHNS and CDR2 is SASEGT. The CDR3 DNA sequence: TGTGCCCTCTCCGGCGGGGGATTTGAGTGGGATACGCAGTATTTT. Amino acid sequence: CALSGGGFEWDTQYF.

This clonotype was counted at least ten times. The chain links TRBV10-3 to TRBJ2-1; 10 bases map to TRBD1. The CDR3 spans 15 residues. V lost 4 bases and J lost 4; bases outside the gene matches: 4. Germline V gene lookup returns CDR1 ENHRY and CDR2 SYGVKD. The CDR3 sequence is CAISGVGQGYNEQFF. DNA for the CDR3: TGTGCCATCAGTGGGGTGGGACAGGGGTACAATGAGCAGTTCTTC.

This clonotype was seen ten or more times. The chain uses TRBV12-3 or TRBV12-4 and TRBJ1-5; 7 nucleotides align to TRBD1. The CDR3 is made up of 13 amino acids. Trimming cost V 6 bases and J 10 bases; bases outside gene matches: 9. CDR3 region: CASRPDRVGPQHF. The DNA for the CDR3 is TGTGCCAGCAGACCAGACAGGGTTGGCCCCCAGCATTTT.

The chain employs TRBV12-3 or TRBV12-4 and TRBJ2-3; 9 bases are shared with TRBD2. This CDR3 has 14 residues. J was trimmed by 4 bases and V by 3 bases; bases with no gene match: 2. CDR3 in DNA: TGTGCCAGCAGTTTCGCGGGGGGGGCAGATACGCAGTATTTT. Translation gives CASSFAGGADTQYF.

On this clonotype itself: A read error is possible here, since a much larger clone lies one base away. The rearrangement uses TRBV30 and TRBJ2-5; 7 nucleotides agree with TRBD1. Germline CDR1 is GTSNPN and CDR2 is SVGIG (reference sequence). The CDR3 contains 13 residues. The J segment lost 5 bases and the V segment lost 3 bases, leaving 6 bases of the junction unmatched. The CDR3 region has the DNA TGTGCCTGGAGGAAGGGGGCCCGGGAGACCCAGTACTTC. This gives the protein CAWRKGARETQYF.

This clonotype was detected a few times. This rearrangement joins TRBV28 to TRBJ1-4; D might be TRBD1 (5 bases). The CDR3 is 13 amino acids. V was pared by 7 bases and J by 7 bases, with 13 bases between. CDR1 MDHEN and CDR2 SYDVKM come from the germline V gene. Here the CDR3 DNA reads TGTGCCAGCAAAAGGGGAGTAGGTGAAAAACTGTTTTTT. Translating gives CASKRGVGEKLFF.

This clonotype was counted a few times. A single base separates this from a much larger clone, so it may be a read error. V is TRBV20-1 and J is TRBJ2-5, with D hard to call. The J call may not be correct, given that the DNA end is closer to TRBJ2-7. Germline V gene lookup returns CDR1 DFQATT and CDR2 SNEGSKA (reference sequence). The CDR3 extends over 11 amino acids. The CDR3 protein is CSATPGYEQYF. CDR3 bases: TGCAGTGCTACGCCCGGGTACGAGCAGTACTTC.

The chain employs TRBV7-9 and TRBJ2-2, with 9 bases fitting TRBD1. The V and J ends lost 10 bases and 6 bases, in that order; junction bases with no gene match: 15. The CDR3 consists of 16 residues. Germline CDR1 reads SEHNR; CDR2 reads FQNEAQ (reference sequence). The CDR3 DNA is TGTGCCAACAGTTTTTCCCGGACAGGGGCGTCCGGGGAGCTGTTTTTT. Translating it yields CANSFSRTGASGELFF.

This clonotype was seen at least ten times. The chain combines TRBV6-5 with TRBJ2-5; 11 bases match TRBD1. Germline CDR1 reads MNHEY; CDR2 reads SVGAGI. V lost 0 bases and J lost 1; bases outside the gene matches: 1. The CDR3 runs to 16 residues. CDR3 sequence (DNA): TGTGCCAGCAGTTACTCAGGGACAGGGGGCCAAGAGACCCAGTACTTC. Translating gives CASSYSGTGGQETQYF.

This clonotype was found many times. CDR3 in DNA: TGTGCCAGCAGCTCGGGGACAGGGAGGAACTATGGCTACACCTTC. Translation gives CASSSGTGRNYGYTF. The chain carries TRBV7-2 and TRBJ1-2; 9 nucleotides agree with TRBD1. The CDR3 covers 15 residues. J lost 2 bases, V lost 4 bases, and 5 bases had no gene match. Germline CDR1 is SGHTA and CDR2 is FQGNSA.

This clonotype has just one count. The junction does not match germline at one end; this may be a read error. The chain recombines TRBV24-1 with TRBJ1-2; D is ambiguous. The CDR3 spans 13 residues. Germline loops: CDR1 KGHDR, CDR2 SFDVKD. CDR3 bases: TGTGCCACCAGTGATTTGATGTCTGGCGGCTACATCTTC. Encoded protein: CATSDLMSGGYIF.

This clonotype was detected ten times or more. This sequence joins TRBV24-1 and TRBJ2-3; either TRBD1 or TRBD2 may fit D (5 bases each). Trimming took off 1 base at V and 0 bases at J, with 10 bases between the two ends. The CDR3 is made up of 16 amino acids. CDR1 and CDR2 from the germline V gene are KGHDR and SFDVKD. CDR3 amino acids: CATSDFRGLSTDTQYF. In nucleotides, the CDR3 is TGTGCCACCAGTGATTTTCGGGGCTTGAGCACAGATACGCAGTATTTT.

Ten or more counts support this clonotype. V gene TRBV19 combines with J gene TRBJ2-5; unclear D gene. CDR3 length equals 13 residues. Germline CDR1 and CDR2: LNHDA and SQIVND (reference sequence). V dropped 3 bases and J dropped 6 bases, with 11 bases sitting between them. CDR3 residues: CASSIGLGKTQYF. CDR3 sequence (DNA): TGTGCCAGTAGTATCGGGCTGGGGAAGACCCAGTACTTC.

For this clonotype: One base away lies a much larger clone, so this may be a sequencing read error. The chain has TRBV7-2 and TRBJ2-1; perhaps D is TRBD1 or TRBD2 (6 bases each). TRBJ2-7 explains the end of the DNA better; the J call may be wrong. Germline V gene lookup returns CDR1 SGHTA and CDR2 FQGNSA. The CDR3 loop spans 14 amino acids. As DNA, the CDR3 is TGTGCCAGCGGGATGGGGGGCTCCTACAATGAGCAGTACTTC. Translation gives CASGMGGSYNEQYF.

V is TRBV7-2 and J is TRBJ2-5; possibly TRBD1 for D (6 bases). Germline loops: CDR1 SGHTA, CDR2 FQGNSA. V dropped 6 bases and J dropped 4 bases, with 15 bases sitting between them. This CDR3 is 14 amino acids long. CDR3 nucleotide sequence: TGTGCCAGCAGGCCTACAGGGTTTGGAGAGACCCAGTACTTC. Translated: CASRPTGFGETQYF.

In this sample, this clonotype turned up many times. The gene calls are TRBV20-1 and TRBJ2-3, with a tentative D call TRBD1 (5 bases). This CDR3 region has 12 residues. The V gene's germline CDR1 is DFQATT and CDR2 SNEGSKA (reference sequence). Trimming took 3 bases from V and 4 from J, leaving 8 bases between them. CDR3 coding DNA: TGCAGTGCTAGGGGGCAGTCAGATACGCAGTATTTT. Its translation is CSARGQSDTQYF.

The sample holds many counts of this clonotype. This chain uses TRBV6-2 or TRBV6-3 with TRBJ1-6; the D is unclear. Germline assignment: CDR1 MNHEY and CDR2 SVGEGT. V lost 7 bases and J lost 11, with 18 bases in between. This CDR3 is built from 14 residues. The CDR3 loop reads CASKTPTNRTPLHF. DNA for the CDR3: TGTGCCAGCAAGACACCAACTAACAGAACACCCCTCCACTTT.

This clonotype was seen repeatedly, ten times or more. CDR3: CASSPRAGVRDNEQFF. The CDR3 bases are TGTGCCAGCAGCCCCCGAGCGGGGGTGAGAGACAATGAGCAGTTCTTC. The chain joins TRBV7-2 to TRBJ2-1, with TRBD2 matching over 8 bases. Trimming took 5 bases from V and 5 from J; bases not matched to a gene: 11. The CDR3 is 16 amino acids. CDR1 is SGHTA, CDR2 FQGNSA, per germline.

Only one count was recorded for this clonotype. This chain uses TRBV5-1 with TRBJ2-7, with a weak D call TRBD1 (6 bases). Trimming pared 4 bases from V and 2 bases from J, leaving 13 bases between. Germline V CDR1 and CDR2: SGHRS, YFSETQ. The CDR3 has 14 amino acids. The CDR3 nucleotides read TGCGCCAGCAGCCACCTGGACAGTACCTACGAGCAGTACTTC. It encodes CASSHLDSTYEQYF.

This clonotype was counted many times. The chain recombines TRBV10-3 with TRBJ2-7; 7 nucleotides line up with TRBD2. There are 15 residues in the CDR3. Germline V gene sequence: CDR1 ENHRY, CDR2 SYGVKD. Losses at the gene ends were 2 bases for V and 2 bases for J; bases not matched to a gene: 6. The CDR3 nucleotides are TGTGCCATCAGTGAGAGGGTTGGGGGGGCCTACGAGCAGTACTTC. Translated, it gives CAISERVGGAYEQYF.

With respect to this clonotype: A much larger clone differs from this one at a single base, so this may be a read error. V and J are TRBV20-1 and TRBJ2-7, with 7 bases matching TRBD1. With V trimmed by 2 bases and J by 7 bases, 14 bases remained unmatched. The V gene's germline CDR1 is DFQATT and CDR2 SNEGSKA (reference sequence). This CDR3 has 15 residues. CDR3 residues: CSARLGQAPYNEQYF. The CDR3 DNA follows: TGCAGTGCTAGACTAGGACAGGCCCCTTACAATGAGCAGTACTTC.

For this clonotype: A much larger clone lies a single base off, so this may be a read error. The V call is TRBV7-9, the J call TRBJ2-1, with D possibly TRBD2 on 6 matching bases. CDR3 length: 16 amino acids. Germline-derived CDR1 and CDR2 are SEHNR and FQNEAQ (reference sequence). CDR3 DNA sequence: TGTGCCAGCAGCTTACGCGGTGGGACTGCCGACAATGGGCAGTTCTTC. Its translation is CASSLRGGTADNGQFF.

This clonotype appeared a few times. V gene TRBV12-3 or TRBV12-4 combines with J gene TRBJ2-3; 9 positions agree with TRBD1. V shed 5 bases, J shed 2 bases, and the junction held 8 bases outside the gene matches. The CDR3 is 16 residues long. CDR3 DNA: TGTGCCAGCAGTCCCCCCGGACAGGGGATCACAGATACGCAGTATTTT. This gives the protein CASSPPGQGITDTQYF.

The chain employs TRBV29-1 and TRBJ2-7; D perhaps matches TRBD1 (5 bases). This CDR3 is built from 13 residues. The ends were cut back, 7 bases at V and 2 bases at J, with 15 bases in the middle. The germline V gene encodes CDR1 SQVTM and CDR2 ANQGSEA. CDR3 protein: CSAYTEDTYEQYF. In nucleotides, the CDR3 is TGCAGCGCCTACACCGAGGACACCTACGAGCAGTACTTC.

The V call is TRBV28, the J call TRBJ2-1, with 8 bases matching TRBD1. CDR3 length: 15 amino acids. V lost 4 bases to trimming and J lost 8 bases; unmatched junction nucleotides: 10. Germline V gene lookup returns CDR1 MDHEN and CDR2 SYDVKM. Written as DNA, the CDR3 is TGTGCCAGCAGTTCGGACAGGGTCAGGGGCGATGAGCAGTTCTTC. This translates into CASSSDRVRGDEQFF.